This TCR beta chain was observed in a study of shared clonotypes between healthy human individuals. Looked up from germline, CDR1 is SGHRS and CDR2 is YFSETQ. This CDR3 is built from 14 residues. Trimming at V came to 4 bases and at J to 7 bases, leaving 7 bases not matched to a gene. Sequencing was performed with immunoSEQ multiplex PCR; in TCRdb, only in-frame clones are kept and a portion is missing. This table has over 700,000 clones, 72% appearing once. This clone appeared once. This chain links TRBV5-1 with TRBJ1-1, with 10 bases fitting TRBD1. This receptor was taken from a woman aged 30 to 39 in good health. Sequencing was carried out using memory CD4+ T cells sorted from blood. The subset is: CD45RA-negative fraction. The DNA of the CDR3 is TGCGCCAGCAGCGTCCAGACAGGGGGCTTTGAAGCTTTCTTT. It specifies CASSVQTGGFEAFF.